This T cell receptor beta chain was sequenced during a study of shared clonotypes between healthy human individuals. For the study at large: The cohort comprised a couple of women and a few men. Their ages spanned 18 to 49 years. Study-wide results and caveats: Few donors limited the genetic and exposure-history diversity represented. Exclusively blood specimens were collected; tissue repertoires likely differ.

J gave up 3 bases and V 4 bases, and 8 bases lay outside the gene matches. Germline V lookup: CDR1 MNHEY, CDR2 SMNVEV (reference sequence). The CDR3 contains 16 residues. Clones were sequenced by immunoSEQ multiplex PCR, and TCRdb holds only the in-frame ones, with some missing. The sample records 1.5 million to 2.5 million clones, approximately 95% being singletons. It was CD45RO-negative cells, positively selected for CCR7, that made up naive CD8 cells, with terminally differentiated effector memory CD45RA+ cells excluded. The study enrolled healthy HIV-negative adults without recent acute infections or vaccinations as donors. This clone was recorded only once. Antigen unknown.

The source material was naive CD8+ T cells sorted from blood. This TCR derives from a man between 18 and 35 years old in good health. The V gene is TRBV27, the J gene TRBJ2-1, with 8 bases aligning to TRBD2. Here the CDR3 reads CASSSRAGVGYNEQFF. The CDR3 region has the DNA TGTGCCAGCAGTTCCAGAGCGGGGGTCGGCTACAATGAGCAGTTCTTC.